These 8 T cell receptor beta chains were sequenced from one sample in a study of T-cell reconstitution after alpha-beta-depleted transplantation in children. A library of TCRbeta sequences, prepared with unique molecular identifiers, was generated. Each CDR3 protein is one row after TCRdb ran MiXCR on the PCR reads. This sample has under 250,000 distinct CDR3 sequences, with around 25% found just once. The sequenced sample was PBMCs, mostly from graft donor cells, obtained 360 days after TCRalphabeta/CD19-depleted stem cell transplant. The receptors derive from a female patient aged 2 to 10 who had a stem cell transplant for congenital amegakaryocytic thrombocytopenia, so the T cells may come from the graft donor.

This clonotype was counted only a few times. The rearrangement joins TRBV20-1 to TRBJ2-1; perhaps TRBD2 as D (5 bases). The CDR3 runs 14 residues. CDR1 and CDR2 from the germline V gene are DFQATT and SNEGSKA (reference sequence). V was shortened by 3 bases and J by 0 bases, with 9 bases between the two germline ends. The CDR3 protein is CSARSGGSYNEQFF. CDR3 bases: TGCAGTGCTAGGTCCGGAGGCTCCTACAATGAGCAGTTCTTC.

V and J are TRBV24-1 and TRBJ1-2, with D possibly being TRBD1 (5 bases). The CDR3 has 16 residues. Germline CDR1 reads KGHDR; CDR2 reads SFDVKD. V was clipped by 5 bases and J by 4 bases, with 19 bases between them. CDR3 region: CATSGGPSGELYGYTF. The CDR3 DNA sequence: TGTGCCACCAGTGGGGGACCCTCGGGGGAGCTCTATGGCTACACCTTC.

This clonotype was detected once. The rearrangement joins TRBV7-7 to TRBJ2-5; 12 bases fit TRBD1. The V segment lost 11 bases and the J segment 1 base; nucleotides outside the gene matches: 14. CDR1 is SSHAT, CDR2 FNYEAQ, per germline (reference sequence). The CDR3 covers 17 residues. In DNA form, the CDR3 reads TGTGCCTCTGTACGCCGGGACAGGGGGCCACGCCAAGAGACCCAGTACTTC. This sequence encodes CASVRRDRGPRQETQYF.

Written as DNA, the CDR3 is TGTGCCAGCAGTACTAGCGGTGGGGGGCAGTTCTTC. Translation: CASSTSGGGQFF. V and J are TRBV14 and TRBJ2-1; 8 positions agree with TRBD2. Germline V lookup: CDR1 SGHDN, CDR2 FVKESK. Germline trimming cut 6 bases from V and 12 bases from J; bases unmatched to any gene: 7. CDR3 length equals 12 residues. Together with reference TRBV14 and TRBJ2-1, the CDR3 gives the full variable domain: EAGVTQFPSHSVIEKGQTVTLRCDPISGHDNLYWYRRVMGKEIKFLLHFVKESKQDESGMPNNRFLAERTGGTYSTLKVQPAELEDSGVYFCASSTSGGGQFFGPGTRLTVL.

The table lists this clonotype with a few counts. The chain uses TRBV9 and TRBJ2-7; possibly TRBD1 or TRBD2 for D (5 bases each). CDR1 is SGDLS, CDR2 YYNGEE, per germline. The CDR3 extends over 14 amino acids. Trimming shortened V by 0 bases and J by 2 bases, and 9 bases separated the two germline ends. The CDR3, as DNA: TGTGCCAGCAGCGTAGATAAGGGACCCTACGAGCAGTACTTC. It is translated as CASSVDKGPYEQYF.

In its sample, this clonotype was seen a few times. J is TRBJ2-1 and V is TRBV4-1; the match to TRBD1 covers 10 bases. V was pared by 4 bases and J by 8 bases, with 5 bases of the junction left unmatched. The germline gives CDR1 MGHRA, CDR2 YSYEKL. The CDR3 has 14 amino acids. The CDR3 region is CASSPGQGVDEQFF. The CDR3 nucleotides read TGCGCCAGCAGCCCCGGACAGGGGGTCGATGAGCAGTTCTTC.

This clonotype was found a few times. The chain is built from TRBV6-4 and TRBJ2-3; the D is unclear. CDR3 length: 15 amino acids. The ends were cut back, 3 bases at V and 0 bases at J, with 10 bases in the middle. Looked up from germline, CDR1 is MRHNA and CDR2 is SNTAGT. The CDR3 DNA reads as TGTGCCAGCAGTGAAGGCGGAGCAAGCACAGATACGCAGTATTTT. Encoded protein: CASSEGGASTDTQYF.

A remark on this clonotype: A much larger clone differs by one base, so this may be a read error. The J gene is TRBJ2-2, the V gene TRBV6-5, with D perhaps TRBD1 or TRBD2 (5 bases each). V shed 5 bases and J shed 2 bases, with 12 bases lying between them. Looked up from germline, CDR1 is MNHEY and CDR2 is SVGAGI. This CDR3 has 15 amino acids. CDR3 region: CASSHDSGNTGELFF. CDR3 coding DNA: TGTGCCAGCAGTCACGACAGCGGCAACACCGGGGAGCTGTTTTTT.